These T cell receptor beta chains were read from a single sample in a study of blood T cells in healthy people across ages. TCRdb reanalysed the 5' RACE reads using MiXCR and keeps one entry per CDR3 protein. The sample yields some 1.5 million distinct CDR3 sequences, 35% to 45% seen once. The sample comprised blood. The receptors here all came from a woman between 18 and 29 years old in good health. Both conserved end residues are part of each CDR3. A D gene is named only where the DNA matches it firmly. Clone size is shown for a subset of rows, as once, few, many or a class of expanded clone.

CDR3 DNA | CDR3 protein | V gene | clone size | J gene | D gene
TGTGCCAGCAGTTACTGTGGGGCAGCGGAGACCCAGTACTTC | CASSYCGAAETQYF | TRBV6-5 | . | TRBJ2-5 | .
TGTGCCAGCAGCAAAGGGCCAACTAGCACAGATACGCAGTATTTT | CASSKGPTSTDTQYF | TRBV7-3 | many | TRBJ2-3 | .
TGCGCCAGGGTATCGGGGGACACTGAAGCTTTCTTT | CARVSGDTEAFF | TRBV20-1 | few | TRBJ1-1 | .
TGCGCCAGTAGCACCCTACCCGGGGTAGCGGGAGCAGATACGCAGTATTTT | CASSTLPGVAGADTQYF | TRBV5-1 | few | TRBJ2-3 | TRBD2
TGTGCCAGCAGTGACCGGCTAGATGGTTATGAGCAGTTCTTC | CASSDRLDGYEQFF | TRBV6-5 | . | TRBJ2-1 | .
TGTGCCAACTGCTTAGGCTGCGTCGAGACCCAGTACTTC | CANCLGCVETQYF | TRBV27 | . | TRBJ2-5 | .
TGTGCCAGCAGCTTATCAAGTAGGAGCACAGATACGCAGTATTTT | CASSLSSRSTDTQYF | TRBV11-2 | few | TRBJ2-3 | .
TGTGCCACCTGGGGGGGTGCCTATAATTCACCCCTCCACTTT | CATWGGAYNSPLHF | TRBV12-3/TRBV12-4 | . | TRBJ1-6 | .
TGTGCCAGCAGTTCCAGACAGGGCAGAGTGAACACTGAAGCTTTCTTT | CASSSRQGRVNTEAFF | TRBV12-3/TRBV12-4 | . | TRBJ1-1 | TRBD1
TGTGCCAGCAGGGGGGGGACAGACTATAGTTTGAATTCACCCCTCCACTTT | CASRGGTDYSLNSPLHF | TRBV27 | . | TRBJ1-6 | TRBD1
TGTGCCAGCAGCAAGTTGGAGAGGGGGCTTAATGAAAAACTGTTTTTT | CASSKLERGLNEKLFF | TRBV7-8 | . | TRBJ1-4 | TRBD1
TGCGCCAGCAGCCAAGAAGGGGCACCGAGCTCCTATAATTCACCCCTCCACTTT | CASSQEGAPSSYNSPLHF | TRBV4-3 | . | TRBJ1-6 | .
TGTGCCGCCTACCGGGACCGCAGCCCCTACGAGCAGTACTTC | CAAYRDRSPYEQYF | TRBV6-1 | . | TRBJ2-7 | .
TGTGCCATCAGTGAGGACCGACTCGGAAAACTGTTTTTT | CAISEDRLGKLFF | TRBV10-3 | . | TRBJ1-4 | .
. | CSVGRGAGGSESFF | TRBV29-1 | . | TRBJ1-1 | .
TGTGCCAGTCAGGGGCACGTTGGAGATACGCAGTATTTT | CASQGHVGDTQYF | TRBV9 | . | TRBJ2-3 | .
TGCAGTGCTAGCCGTTCGGCAGGGGGAATGGAACAGCCCCAGCATTTT | CSASRSAGGMEQPQHF | TRBV20-1 | . | TRBJ1-5 | TRBD1
TGCGCCAGCAGAGAAGCGGGGGCATCCTACAATGAGCAGTTCTTC | CASREAGASYNEQFF | TRBV5-1 | few | TRBJ2-1 | TRBD2
TGTGCCATCAGTGTAAACAGTCCCTACGAGCAGTACTTC | CAISVNSPYEQYF | TRBV10-3 | once | TRBJ2-7 | .
TGCAGTGCTAGCCCGGGACGGTCGTCAAACGAGCAGTACTTC | CSASPGRSSNEQYF | TRBV20-1 | many | TRBJ2-7 | .
TGTGCCACCAGCTCCGGGACAGGCTTAAGGGGAAAACTGTTTTTT | CATSSGTGLRGKLFF | TRBV15 | . | TRBJ1-4 | TRBD1
TGTGCCAGCAGCTCGGGACGAACCAAAAGGGACGAGCAGTACTTC | CASSSGRTKRDEQYF | TRBV7-2 | once | TRBJ2-7 | .
TGTGCCAGCAGTGAAAGGTTTAAGACTAGTAGGGGGGAAGAGACCCAGTTCTTC | CASSERFKTSRGEETQFF | TRBV6-1 | . | TRBJ2-1 | .
TGTGCCAGCAGCCTAGGGACAGAGATCTATGGCTACACCTTC | CASSLGTEIYGYTF | TRBV3-1 | . | TRBJ1-2 | TRBD1
TGTGCCAGCAGCTGGGGAGAGGATTCACCCCTCCACTTT | CASSWGEDSPLHF | TRBV3-1 | few | TRBJ1-6 | .
TGTGCCAGCAGCTTGGTCCAGGGTGGGAGGCAGCCCCAGCATTTT | CASSLVQGGRQPQHF | TRBV5-5 | . | TRBJ1-5 | .
TGTGCCAGCAGTCGCTCAGGACAGCGGGGCGAGCAGTACTTC | CASSRSGQRGEQYF | TRBV28 | . | TRBJ2-7 | .
TGTGCCATCAGCAAGGAGGAGGGGACTGAAGCTTTCTTT | CAISKEEGTEAFF | TRBV10-3 | . | TRBJ1-1 | .
TGCAGCGTTGGATACAAGATGAACACTGAAGCTTTCTTT | CSVGYKMNTEAFF | TRBV29-1 | . | TRBJ1-1 | .
TGCAGCGTCTTTCCGGGGCTAGCGAGAACAGATACGCAGTATTTT | CSVFPGLARTDTQYF | TRBV29-1 | . | TRBJ2-3 | .
TGTGCCAGCAGTGCCAGGGAGAGCTCCTATAATTCACCCCTCCACTTT | CASSARESSYNSPLHF | TRBV6-2/TRBV6-3 | few | TRBJ1-6 | .
TGCAGTGCCCTATGGGACCTCGGGACTAGCGGGAGCCTCCCCACTTACGAGCAGTACTTC | CSALWDLGTSGSLPTYEQYF | TRBV20-1 | . | TRBJ2-7 | TRBD2
TGTGCCAGCAGTTACTCGGGACTAGCGGGGGAAACCCACAATGAGCAGTTCTTC | CASSYSGLAGETHNEQFF | TRBV6-2/TRBV6-3 | . | TRBJ2-1 | TRBD2
TGCGCCAGCAGCCAAGGTCCTACAGGGTTCGAGCAGTACTTC | CASSQGPTGFEQYF | TRBV4-3 | . | TRBJ2-7 | .
TGCAGCGTTGAGGCGACGGGACAGGGATCCTACGAGCAGTACTTC | CSVEATGQGSYEQYF | TRBV29-1 | few | TRBJ2-7 | TRBD1
TGCGCCAGCAGCTTGAACGGGGGCACAGATACGCAGTATTTT | CASSLNGGTDTQYF | TRBV5-1 | few | TRBJ2-3 | .
TGTGCCAGCAGTTTTAGCGGGACCTACACAGATACGCAGTATTTT | CASSFSGTYTDTQYF | TRBV7-3 | many | TRBJ2-3 | TRBD2
TGTGCCAGCAGTGAAAGGGCCATACAACTAACTGAAGCTTTCTTT | CASSERAIQLTEAFF | TRBV6-1 | once | TRBJ1-1 | .
TGTGCCAGCAGCTTTAACCTGGATAGAACTGAAAAACTGTTTTTT | CASSFNLDRTEKLFF | TRBV5-5 | . | TRBJ1-4 | .
TGTGCCAGCAGTGGACACCCTCGGGGAGCTTTCTTT | CASSGHPRGAFF | TRBV28 | . | TRBJ1-1 | .
TGTGCCAGCAGTGAATATAGTGACAGGGCCTATGGCTACACCTTC | CASSEYSDRAYGYTF | TRBV25-1 | . | TRBJ1-2 | TRBD1
TGCGCCAGCAGCCCCCTAGACAGGGGGCGGGACAATGAGCAGTTCTTC | CASSPLDRGRDNEQFF | TRBV4-3 | . | TRBJ2-1 | TRBD1
TGTGCCAGCAGTTTGGAGTGGCGTTATTACAATGAGCAGTTCTTC | CASSLEWRYYNEQFF | TRBV6-5 | . | TRBJ2-1 | .
TGTGCCAGCACGGCACCCAGCACAGATACGCAGTATTTT | CASTAPSTDTQYF | TRBV5-1 | . | TRBJ2-3 | .
TGTGCCAGCAGTTTACAGGGGGACGAGCAGTACTTC | CASSLQGDEQYF | TRBV6-5 | many | TRBJ2-7 | TRBD1
TGTGCCAGCAGCTTCTTAAGTTCCGGGACGGGGAACACTGAAGCTTTCTTT | CASSFLSSGTGNTEAFF | TRBV7-2 | . | TRBJ1-1 | .
TGTGCCAGCAGCTTAAACAGGGTGGGTGGCTACACCTTC | CASSLNRVGGYTF | TRBV7-2 | few | TRBJ1-2 | .
TGTGCCAGCAGCGTTTTGAAATCTGGGGCCAACGTCCTGACTTTC | CASSVLKSGANVLTF | TRBV9 | few | TRBJ2-6 | .
TGCAGCGCTGGGACTAGCGGGAATCTCGAGCAGTACTTC | CSAGTSGNLEQYF | TRBV29-1 | few | TRBJ2-7 | TRBD2
TGTGCCAGCAGCAAGTACAGGGGCCCGGAGACCCAGTACTTC | CASSKYRGPETQYF | TRBV7-9 | many | TRBJ2-5 | TRBD1
TGCAGTGCTCGCACCAGGGTCTACAATGAGCAGTTCTTC | CSARTRVYNEQFF | TRBV20-1 | few | TRBJ2-1 | .
TGCAGCGTTTCCATGAACACCGGGGAGCTGTTTTTT | CSVSMNTGELFF | TRBV29-1 | . | TRBJ2-2 | .
TGTGCCAGCAGTTACTTGCCTGGTAGCAGGAGCCGACAGAGCTCCTACAATGAGCAGTTCTTC | CASSYLPGSRSRQSSYNEQFF | TRBV6-5 | . | TRBJ2-1 | .
TGTGCCAGCGGGGATAGTAAGAGGGATCAGCCCCAGCATTTT | CASGDSKRDQPQHF | TRBV21-1 | . | TRBJ1-5 | .
TGTGCCAGCAGGATGGACACTGAAGCTTTCTTT | CASRMDTEAFF | TRBV7-4 | few | TRBJ1-1 | .